The table lists the clone carrying this T cell receptor beta chain with many counts. The target antigen is unknown. These data originate in a study of identical twins. Study-wide results and caveats: Interpretation of the results relied on cross-sectional statistical analysis and not on following the same donors. Weaker excess twin sharing was seen among beta out-of-frame sequences.

Each cDNA held unique molecular identifiers, and template switching gave it a universal primer site. Via MiXCR, TCRdb re-called the 5' RACE reads, giving one row per CDR3 protein. The sample records about 660,000 distinct CDR3 sequences, approximately 9% being singletons. CDR3 length: 15 amino acids. CDR1 SGHTA and CDR2 FQGNSA come from the germline V gene. The V and J ends lost 2 bases and 1 base, in that order; junction bases with no gene match: 2. The data also belong to a second study, concerning yellow fever vaccine responses in identical twins. This second study notes: Convergence reportedly seemed to mark part of the twins' vaccine T cell response, with personalization marking the rest.

The receptor was derived from a woman under 30 in good health. This rearrangement joins TRBV7-2 to TRBJ1-1; 9 positions agree with TRBD1. Sequenced material: PBMCs. CDR3 in DNA: TGTGCCAGCAGCTTACTGGGACAGGGGAACACTGAAGCTTTCTTT. Its protein is CASSLLGQGNTEAFF. The entire variable domain, with the rest obtained from reference TRBV7-2 and TRBJ1-1, is as follows: GAGVSQSPSNKVTEKGKDVELRCDPISGHTALYWYRQSLGQGLEFLIYFQGNSAPDKSGLPSDRFSAERTGGSVSTLTIQRTQQEDSAVYLCASSLLGQGNTEAFFGQGTRLTVV.